This TCR beta chain was documented in a study of tumor-infiltrating lymphocytes in oesophageal squamous cell carcinoma. The CDR3 extends over 13 amino acids. Germline-derived CDR1 and CDR2 are WSHSY and SAAADI. V lost 6 bases and J 0 bases, leaving 6 bases between the germline ends. MiXCR was run by TCRdb on the PCR reads, yielding one entry per CDR3 protein. The sample lists approximately 22,000 distinct CDR3 sequences, 30% to 35% seen once, with approximately 19% in the top ten. This clonotype was counted a few times. Sequenced sample: esophageal tumor tissue. The chain recombines TRBV10-2 with TRBJ2-1, with D unresolved. The clonotype comes from a female donor with esophageal squamous cell carcinoma. In DNA form, the CDR3 reads TGCGCCAGCAGGACTGACTCCTACAATGAGCAGTTCTTC. It codes for CASRTDSYNEQFF.